The rows below give T cell receptor beta chains drawn from one sample of a study of cytomegalovirus exposure and HLA in healthy donors. Sequencing was performed with immunoSEQ multiplex PCR; in TCRdb, only in-frame clones are kept and a portion is missing. Found here are under 200,000 clones, about 80% of them singletons; the top ten hold more than 0.45%. The sample taken for sequencing was PBMCs. These receptors were collected from a woman between 45 and 60 years old in good health and CMV-seronegative. CDR3s include the opening cysteine and the closing phenylalanine or tryptophan. A D gene is named only where the DNA matches it firmly. Expanded clones are given a class, and other clones once, few, many or no size at all.

v_call,clone_size,j_call,d_call,cdr3_nt,cdr3_aa
TRBV27,.,TRBJ2-3,TRBD2,TGTGCCAGCCCTTGGATGCGGGGGGGCCGGCTCGTTCCAGATACGCAGTATTTT,CASPWMRGGRLVPDTQYF
TRBV28,.,TRBJ2-3,.,TGTGCCAGCAGTTTATTAAGCACAGATACGCAGTATTTT,CASSLLSTDTQYF
TRBV2,.,TRBJ1-4,.,TGTGCCAGCAGTGAAGAGGCCGGGAATGAAAAACTGTTTTTT,CASSEEAGNEKLFF
TRBV28,.,TRBJ1-2,TRBD1,TGTGCCAGCAGTTTATTAACAGGGGGCGAAGGCTACACCTTC,CASSLLTGGEGYTF
TRBV6-5,few,TRBJ2-7,TRBD2,TGTGCCAGCAGTTGGGGACTACCCTACGAGCAGTACTTC,CASSWGLPYEQYF
TRBV5-1,few,TRBJ2-5,.,TGCGCCAGCAGCTTGGCCACGGGCCAAGAGACCCAGTACTTC,CASSLATGQETQYF
TRBV27,.,TRBJ2-1,.,TGTGCCAGCAGTTTAGGACAGCCCGCCTACAATGAGCAGTTCTTC,CASSLGQPAYNEQFF
TRBV5-4,.,TRBJ2-7,TRBD2,TGTGCCAGCAGCTCTCTGGGACTAGCGAGCAACGAGCAGTACTTC,CASSSLGLASNEQYF
TRBV29-1,.,TRBJ2-2,.,TGCAGCGCCATAGGGGGACCGAACACCGGGGAGCTGTTTTTT,CSAIGGPNTGELFF
TRBV28,.,TRBJ2-7,TRBD2,TGTGCCAGCAGTGCTAGCGGGACCCCCTGCGAGCAGTACTTC,CASSASGTPCEQYF
TRBV27,.,TRBJ1-6,.,TGTGCCAGCAGCCCGACGGGGTCCTATAATTCACCCCTCCACTTT,CASSPTGSYNSPLHF
TRBV2,.,TRBJ2-7,.,TGTGCCAGCAGTGAAACCAGCGGAAACTACTACGAGCAGTACTTC,CASSETSGNYYEQYF
TRBV6-1,.,TRBJ1-1,.,TGTGCCAGCAGTGCCGCTAGAGCCACTGAAGCTTTCTTT,CASSAARATEAFF
TRBV27,.,TRBJ2-1,.,TGTGCCAGCAGTTTGGATAGCGGCAATGAGCAGTTCTTC,CASSLDSGNEQFF
TRBV18,.,TRBJ2-7,.,TGTGCCAGCTCACCAATCCTAGACGAGCAGTACTTC,CASSPILDEQYF
TRBV5-6,.,TRBJ1-2,.,TGTGCCAGCAGGGGGTGGACAGAAGAAAACTATGGCTACACCTTC,CASRGWTEENYGYTF
TRBV28,.,TRBJ2-3,TRBD1,TGTGCCAGCAGCCTAACAGGGGGCACAGATACGCAGTATTTT,CASSLTGGTDTQYF
TRBV27,few,TRBJ1-4,TRBD1,TGTGCCAGCAGTCGCGGGCCGGGACAGAGTAATGAAAAACTGTTTTTT,CASSRGPGQSNEKLFF
TRBV7-8,.,TRBJ2-7,TRBD2,TGTGCCAGCAGCTTTGAGCGGGAGTATTACGAGCAGTACTTC,CASSFEREYYEQYF
TRBV28,.,TRBJ1-5,.,TGTGCCAGCACCTCCGGAGTGGGGGGGAGCAATCAGCCCCAGCATTTT,CASTSGVGGSNQPQHF
TRBV7-9,.,TRBJ1-5,TRBD1,TGTGCCAGCAGCCCCGGGACAGGGCCCCATCAGCCCCAGCATTTT,CASSPGTGPHQPQHF
TRBV19,.,TRBJ1-3,.,TGTGCCAGTAAGTTATCGGGCTCTGGAAACACCATATATTTT,CASKLSGSGNTIYF
TRBV9,once,TRBJ1-4,.,TGTGCCAGCAGCAGCTTGTCAACTAATGAAAAACTGTTTTTT,CASSSLSTNEKLFF
TRBV30,.,TRBJ1-1,.,TGTGCCTGGAGTGATGAGGAGCATGAAGCTTTCTTT,CAWSDEEHEAFF
TRBV19,.,TRBJ2-5,TRBD1,TGTGCCAGTAGTATAGCGCACGACAGGGGACAAGAGACCCAGTACTTC,CASSIAHDRGQETQYF
TRBV7-6,.,TRBJ2-7,.,TGTGCCAGCAGCTTAACAAGACCCCAGGGCCTCTACGAGCAGTACTTC,CASSLTRPQGLYEQYF
TRBV10-3,.,TRBJ2-5,TRBD2,TGTGCCATCAGTGTCAGTAGCGGGAGCAACCAAGAGACCCAGTACTTC,CAISVSSGSNQETQYF
TRBV6-5,.,TRBJ1-1,.,TGTGCCAGCAGTTACTCGACAGGAATTAGATACACTGAAGCTTTCTTT,CASSYSTGIRYTEAFF
TRBV25-1,few,TRBJ2-7,.,TGTGCCAGCAGTCGGACTCACTACGAGCAGTACTTC,CASSRTHYEQYF
TRBV7-9,.,TRBJ1-2,TRBD1,TGTGCCAGCAGCTTGGACAGGGGGTCGTATGGCTACACCTTC,CASSLDRGSYGYTF
TRBV2,.,TRBJ2-7,TRBD2,TGTGCCTCCACGGGGACTATGGGGGTCGAGCAGTACTTC,CASTGTMGVEQYF
TRBV5-1,.,TRBJ2-3,.,TGCGCCAGCAGCTCGCCCCCGGTAAGAGATACGCAGTATTTT,CASSSPPVRDTQYF
TRBV4-3,.,TRBJ1-5,.,TGCGCCAGCAGCCAAGATAATCGGCAGCCCCAGCATTTT,CASSQDNRQPQHF
TRBV7-2,.,TRBJ2-5,TRBD2,TGTGCCAGCAGCTTCGGGGGGGCAGGCCAAGAGACCCAGTACTTC,CASSFGGAGQETQYF
TRBV30,few,TRBJ2-3,.,TGTGCCTGGAGTGGATTCGCGGGGGCCCTAGTTCGCACAGATACGCAGTATTTT,CAWSGFAGALVRTDTQYF
TRBV5-5,once,TRBJ1-1,.,TGTGCCAGCAGCTGGTCGGGCCAGGGTAACACTGAAGCTTTCTTT,CASSWSGQGNTEAFF
TRBV5-1,few,TRBJ2-3,TRBD1,TGCGCCAGCAGCGTACTCGGGACAGGGGTCGGAGATACGCAGTATTTT,CASSVLGTGVGDTQYF
TRBV10-1,.,TRBJ2-2,TRBD2,TGCGCCAGCAGTGATAGCGGGAGGGATACCGGGGAGCTGTTTTTT,CASSDSGRDTGELFF
TRBV9,.,TRBJ2-2,.,TGTGCCAGCAGCGTAGGCGGGGATGCCGGGGAGCTGTTTTTT,CASSVGGDAGELFF
TRBV7-2,.,TRBJ2-1,.,TGTGCCAGCAGCAGAGGACTAAGTTCCTACAATGAGCAGTTCTTC,CASSRGLSSYNEQFF
TRBV7-9,.,TRBJ2-7,.,TGTGCCAGCAGCTCGCGAGACAGGTCGGACGAGCAGTACTTC,CASSSRDRSDEQYF
TRBV7-8,few,TRBJ2-7,TRBD2,TGTGCCAGCAGCTTTTGGTCTAGCGGAGAGGGCGAGCAGTACTTC,CASSFWSSGEGEQYF